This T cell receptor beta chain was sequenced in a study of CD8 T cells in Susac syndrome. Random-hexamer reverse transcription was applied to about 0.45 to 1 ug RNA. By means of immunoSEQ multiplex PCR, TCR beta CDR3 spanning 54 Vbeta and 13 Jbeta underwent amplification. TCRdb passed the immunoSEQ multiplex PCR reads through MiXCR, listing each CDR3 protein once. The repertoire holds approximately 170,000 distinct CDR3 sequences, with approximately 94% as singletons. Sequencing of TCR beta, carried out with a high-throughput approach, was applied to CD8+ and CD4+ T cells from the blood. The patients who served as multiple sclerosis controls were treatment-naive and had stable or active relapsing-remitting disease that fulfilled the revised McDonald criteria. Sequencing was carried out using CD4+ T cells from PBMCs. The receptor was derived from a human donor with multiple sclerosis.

The CDR3 loop is CASSVRTTQETQYF. CDR3 DNA sequence: TGTGCCAGCAGCGTAAGGACTACCCAAGAGACCCAGTACTTC. This chain links TRBV9 with TRBJ2-5; tentatively, D is TRBD2 (6 bases). V was shortened by 1 base and J by 1 base, with 8 bases between the two germline ends. From germline, CDR1 is SGDLS and CDR2 YYNGEE. CDR3 length equals 14 residues.